The 13 T cell receptor beta chains given below trace back to one sample, sequenced in a study of cytomegalovirus exposure and HLA in healthy donors. Primers included in the PCR were 60 Vbeta and 13 Jbeta primers. Profiling relied on immunoSEQ multiplex PCR, and the TCRdb table lists in-frame clones only, not all of them. The sample consists of some 150,000 clones, around 80% of them appearing once. The source material was PBMCs. These receptors all stem from a man aged 35 to 55 in good health and CMV-seronegative.

The chain combines TRBV27 with TRBJ2-2, with 8 bases that match TRBD2. Germline V CDR1 and CDR2: MNHEY, SMNVEV (reference sequence). The V gene end was trimmed by 5 bases and the J gene end by 8 bases; junction bases not matched to a gene: 7. CDR3 size: 14 residues. CDR3 in amino acids: CASSRLAWRGELFF. The CDR3 coding sequence is TGTGCCAGCAGTCGACTAGCGTGGAGAGGGGAGCTGTTTTTT.

The chain joins TRBV30 to TRBJ1-2; TRBD1 is a possible D gene (5 bases). CDR1 and CDR2 from the germline V gene are GTSNPN and SVGIG (reference sequence). The CDR3 covers 13 residues. The ends were cut back, 3 bases at V and 7 bases at J, with 15 bases in the middle. The CDR3 spells CAWSETVLGGYTF. Written as DNA, the CDR3 is TGTGCCTGGAGCGAGACAGTTTTGGGTGGCTACACCTTC.

Only a few counts were recorded for this clone. The junction differs from germline at one of its ends, possibly a read error. The chain has TRBV7-9 and TRBJ2-2; a possible D gene is TRBD2 (6 bases). The germline V gene has CDR1 SEHNR and CDR2 FQNEAQ (reference sequence). CDR3 size: 15 residues. CDR3: CSSKEEGPHTGELFF. The CDR3 nucleotides read TGTTCCAGCAAGGAGGAGGGGCCACACACCGGGGAGCTGTTTTTT.

This clone was observed a handful of times. The chain recombines TRBV11-2 with TRBJ2-2; possibly TRBD1 for D (6 bases). Germline-derived CDR1 and CDR2 are SGHAT and FQNNGV. V was cut by 1 base and J by 3 bases, with 9 bases left in between. The CDR3 sequence is 15 residues long. The CDR3 region is CASSLGDTYTGELFF. CDR3 nucleotide sequence: TGTGCCAGCAGCTTAGGGGACACTTACACCGGGGAGCTGTTTTTT. Full variable domain (rest looked up from reference TRBV11-2 and TRBJ2-2): EAGVAQSPRYKIIEKRQSVAFWCNPISGHATLYWYQQILGQGPKLLIQFQNNGVVDDSQLPKDRFSAERLKGVDSTLKIQPAKLEDSAVYLCASSLGDTYTGELFFGEGSRLTVL.

The V gene is TRBV5-6, the J gene TRBJ2-1; 12 nucleotides agree with TRBD2. The CDR3 has 16 residues. V dropped 5 bases and J dropped 4; count of bases not matched to a gene: 7. Germline V CDR1 and CDR2: SGHDT, YYEEEE. CDR3 bases: TGTGCCAGCAGTTCCGGGACTAGCGGGTCGTACAATGAGCAGTTCTTC. Translation: CASSSGTSGSYNEQFF. The full variable domain, its missing parts supplied by reference TRBV5-6 and TRBJ2-1, is DAGVTQSPTHLIKTRGQQVTLRCSPKSGHDTVSWYQQALGQGPQFIFQYYEEEERQRGNFPDRFSGHQFPNYSSELNVNALLLGDSALYLCASSSGTSGSYNEQFFGPGTRLTVL.

Regarding this clone: Compared with germline, one end of the junction differs, possibly owing to a read error. This chain connects TRBV19 to TRBJ2-7; no definite D call. This CDR3 has 8 residues. Germline V gene sequence: CDR1 LNHDA, CDR2 SQIVND (reference sequence). The CDR3 coding sequence is TGTGCCAGTAGTCCCCTGTCCTTC. It codes for CASSPLSF.

The chain uses TRBV28 and TRBJ2-5; 10 nucleotides match TRBD1. The J call is uncertain, as TRBJ2-7 better fits the DNA end. The CDR3 covers 15 residues. CDR1 and CDR2 from the germline V gene are MDHEN and SYDVKM. The CDR3, as DNA: TGTGCCAGCAGTCCCGACAGGGGGCGAGTCTACGAGCAGTACTTC. This encodes CASSPDRGRVYEQYF.

This rearrangement joins TRBV9 to TRBJ2-7; possibly TRBD2 for D (6 bases). V lost 0 bases, J lost 1 base, and 8 bases lay in between. The CDR3 has 14 amino acids. CDR1 is SGDLS, CDR2 YYNGEE, per germline. DNA for the CDR3: TGTGCCAGCAGCGTAGCCAGCGGGTCCTACGAGCAGTACTTC. This codes for CASSVASGSYEQYF.

The chain couples TRBV4-2 to TRBJ2-1, with TRBD2 matching over 10 bases. From germline, CDR1 is LGHNA and CDR2 YNFKEQ. V dropped 1 base and J dropped 10; count of bases not matched to a gene: 7. The CDR3 covers 15 residues. CDR3 residues: CASSQVSGRRVEQFF. The CDR3 nucleotides read TGTGCCAGCAGCCAAGTTAGCGGGAGGAGGGTCGAGCAGTTCTTC.

In this sample, this clone turned up a few times. This rearrangement joins TRBV13 to TRBJ2-3; 13 bases match TRBD2. CDR1 is PRHDT, CDR2 FYEKMQ, per germline (reference sequence). This CDR3 is 18 amino acids long. J lost 0 bases, V lost 2 bases, and 5 bases had no gene match. This chain's CDR3 is CASSLTSGRGGSTDTQYF. Here the CDR3 DNA reads TGTGCCAGCAGCTTAACTAGCGGGAGGGGAGGGAGCACAGATACGCAGTATTTT.

This chain joins TRBV28 and TRBJ2-7; the match to TRBD1 covers 8 bases. Germline-derived CDR1 and CDR2 are MDHEN and SYDVKM. Trimming removed 2 bases from V and 4 bases from J; junction bases left unmatched: 4. The CDR3 extends over 14 amino acids. CDR3 bases: TGTGCCAGCAGTTTAAGACAGGGGCGGTACGAGCAGTACTTC. Translating gives CASSLRQGRYEQYF.

This clone has just a few counts. The rearrangement uses TRBV6-5 and TRBJ2-7, with D possibly TRBD2 on 6 matching bases. Trimming took off 7 bases at V and 4 bases at J, with 17 bases between the two ends. This CDR3 region has 14 residues. The germline gives CDR1 MNHEY, CDR2 SVGAGI. The CDR3 loop reads CASKSREEKYEQYF. Here the CDR3 DNA reads TGTGCCAGCAAATCGAGGGAGGAAAAATACGAGCAGTACTTC.

This chain uses TRBV7-2 with TRBJ2-7, with 9 bases that match TRBD1. V lost 5 bases to trimming and J lost 2 bases; unmatched junction nucleotides: 1. The CDR3 spans 13 residues. Germline lookup yields CDR1 SGHTA and CDR2 FQGNSA. This CDR3 is CASSGQGTYEQYF. In DNA, the CDR3 is TGTGCCAGCAGCGGACAGGGGACCTACGAGCAGTACTTC.